This T cell receptor (beta chain) was sequenced in a study of OX40 agonist ivuxolimab in advanced cancers. Across the study: Treatment received earlier with anti-PD-1, anti-PD-L1 or anti-CTLA-4 agents was allowed, and over 35% had some.

The protocol was immunoSEQ multiplex PCR, while the TCRdb copy is restricted to in-frame clones and leaves out a portion. The sample yields some 84,000 clones, roughly nine tenths seen once. The V gene lost 1 base and the J gene lost 0 bases, with 13 bases spanning the gap. This CDR3 spans 16 amino acids. Per the germline V gene, CDR1 is MNHEY and CDR2 is SMNVEV (reference sequence). The sample consisted of CD4+ or CD8+ T cells sorted from blood, taken in a trial of the OX40 agonist ivuxolimab. The chain uses TRBV27 and TRBJ2-7; weak D call: TRBD2 (6 bases). The TCR was taken from an adult with an advanced solid tumor such as melanoma, head and neck, liver or kidney cancer. CDR3 coding DNA: TGTGCCAGCAGTTTATTAAGGGACTCCCGCTCCTACGAGCAGTACTTC. Amino acid sequence: CASSLLRDSRSYEQYF.